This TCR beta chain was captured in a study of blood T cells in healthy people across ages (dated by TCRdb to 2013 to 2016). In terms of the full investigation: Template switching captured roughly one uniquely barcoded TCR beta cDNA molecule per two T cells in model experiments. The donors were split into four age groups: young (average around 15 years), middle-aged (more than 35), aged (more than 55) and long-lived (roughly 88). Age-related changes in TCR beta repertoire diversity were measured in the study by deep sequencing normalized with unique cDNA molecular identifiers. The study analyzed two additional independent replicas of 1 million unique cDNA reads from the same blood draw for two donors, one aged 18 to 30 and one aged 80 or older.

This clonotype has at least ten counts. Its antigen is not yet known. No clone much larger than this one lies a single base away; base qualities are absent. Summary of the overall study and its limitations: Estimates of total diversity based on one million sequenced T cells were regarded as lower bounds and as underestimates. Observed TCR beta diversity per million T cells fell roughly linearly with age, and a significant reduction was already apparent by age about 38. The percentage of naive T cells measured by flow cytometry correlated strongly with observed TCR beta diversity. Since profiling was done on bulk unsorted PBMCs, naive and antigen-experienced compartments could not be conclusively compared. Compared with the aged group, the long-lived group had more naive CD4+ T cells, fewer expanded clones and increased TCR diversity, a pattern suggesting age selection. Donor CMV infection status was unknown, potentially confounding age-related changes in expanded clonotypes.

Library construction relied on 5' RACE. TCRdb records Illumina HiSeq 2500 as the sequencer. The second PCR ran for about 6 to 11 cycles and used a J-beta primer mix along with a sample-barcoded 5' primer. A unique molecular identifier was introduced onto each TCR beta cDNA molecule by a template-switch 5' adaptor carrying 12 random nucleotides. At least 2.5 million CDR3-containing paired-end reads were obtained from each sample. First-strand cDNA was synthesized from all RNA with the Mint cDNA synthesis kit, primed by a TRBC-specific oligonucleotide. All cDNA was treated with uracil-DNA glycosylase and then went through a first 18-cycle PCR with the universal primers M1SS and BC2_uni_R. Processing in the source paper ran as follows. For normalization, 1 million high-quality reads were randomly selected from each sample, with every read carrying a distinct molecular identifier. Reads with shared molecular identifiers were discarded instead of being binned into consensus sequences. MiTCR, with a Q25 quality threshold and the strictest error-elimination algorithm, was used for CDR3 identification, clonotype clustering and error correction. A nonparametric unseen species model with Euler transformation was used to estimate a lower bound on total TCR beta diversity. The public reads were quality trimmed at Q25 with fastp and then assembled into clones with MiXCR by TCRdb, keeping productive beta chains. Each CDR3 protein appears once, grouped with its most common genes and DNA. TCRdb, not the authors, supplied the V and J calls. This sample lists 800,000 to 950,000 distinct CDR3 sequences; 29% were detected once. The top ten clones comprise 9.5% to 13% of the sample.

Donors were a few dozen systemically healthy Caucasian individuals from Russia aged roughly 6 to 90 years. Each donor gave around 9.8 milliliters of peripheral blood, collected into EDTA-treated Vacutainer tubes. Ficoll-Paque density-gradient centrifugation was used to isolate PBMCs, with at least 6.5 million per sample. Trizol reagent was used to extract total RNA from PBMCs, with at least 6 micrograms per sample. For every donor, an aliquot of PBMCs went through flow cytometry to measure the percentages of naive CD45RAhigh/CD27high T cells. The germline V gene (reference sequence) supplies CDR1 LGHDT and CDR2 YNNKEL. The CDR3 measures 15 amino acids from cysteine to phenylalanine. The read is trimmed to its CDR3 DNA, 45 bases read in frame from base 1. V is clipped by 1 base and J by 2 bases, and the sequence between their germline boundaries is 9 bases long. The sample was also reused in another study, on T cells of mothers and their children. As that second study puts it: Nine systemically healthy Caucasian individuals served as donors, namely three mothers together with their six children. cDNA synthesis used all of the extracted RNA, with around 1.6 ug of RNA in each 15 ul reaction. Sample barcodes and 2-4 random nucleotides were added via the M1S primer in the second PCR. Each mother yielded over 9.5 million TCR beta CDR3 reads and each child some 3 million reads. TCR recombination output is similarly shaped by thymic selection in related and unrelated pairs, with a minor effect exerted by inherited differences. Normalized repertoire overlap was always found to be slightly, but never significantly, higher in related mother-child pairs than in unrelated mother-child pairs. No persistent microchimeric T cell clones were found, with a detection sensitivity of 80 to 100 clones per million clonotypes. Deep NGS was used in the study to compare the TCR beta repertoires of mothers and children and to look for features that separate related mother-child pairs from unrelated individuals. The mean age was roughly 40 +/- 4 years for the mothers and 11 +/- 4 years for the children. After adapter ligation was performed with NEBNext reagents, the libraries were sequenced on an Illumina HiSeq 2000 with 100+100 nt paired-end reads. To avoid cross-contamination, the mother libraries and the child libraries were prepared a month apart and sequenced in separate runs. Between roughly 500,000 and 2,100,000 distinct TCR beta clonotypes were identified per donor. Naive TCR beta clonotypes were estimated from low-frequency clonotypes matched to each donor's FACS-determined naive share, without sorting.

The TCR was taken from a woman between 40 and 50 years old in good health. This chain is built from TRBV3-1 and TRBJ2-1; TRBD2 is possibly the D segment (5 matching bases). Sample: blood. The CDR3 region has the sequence CASSQALVTYNEQFF. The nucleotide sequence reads TGTGCCAGCAGCCAAGCACTAGTCACCTACAATGAGCAGTTCTTC.